This T cell receptor beta chain was captured in a study of identical twins. Findings and limits, study-wide: High-abundance cord blood beta clonotypes had fewer insertions; memory repertoires showed none. The study reached conclusions through statistical analysis that was cross-sectional, not following the same donors.

As regards this clonotype: The antigen remains undetermined.

cDNA carried unique molecular identifiers, and a universal primer site was added by template switching. TCRdb re-called the 5' RACE reads through MiXCR, storing one row per CDR3 protein. The sample holds about 260,000 distinct CDR3 sequences, around 6.6% seen once. Germline lookup yields CDR1 DFQATT and CDR2 SNEGSKA (reference sequence). V was pared by 6 bases and J by 8 bases, with 8 bases between. The CDR3 consists of 10 residues. These data were also reused for a study on yellow fever vaccine responses in identical twins.

The chain is built from TRBV20-1 and TRBJ2-1; D ambiguous. The sample consisted of memory (CD45RO+) T cells sorted from blood. This TCR was recovered from a young woman in good health. The CDR3: CSALWDEQFF. Written as DNA, the CDR3 is TGCAGTGCCCTTTGGGATGAGCAGTTCTTC.